The present TCR beta chain was sequenced within a study of T cell responses to AZD1222 COVID-19 vaccine. The CDR3 consists of 16 residues. Trimming pared 2 bases from V and 6 bases from J, leaving 16 bases between. Germline CDR1 reads KGHSH; CDR2 reads LQKENI. Study results and caveats: Sampling that yielded the repertoires occurred only after the peak T cell response. Rises in breadth and depth of Spike-specific TCRs came after two AZD1222 doses. Baseline serostatus was positive in only a handful of AZD1222 recipients.

Method: immunoSEQ multiplex PCR; TCRdb's copy keeps in-frame clones and lacks some. The data hold roughly 120,000 clones, with more than 75% observed a single time. As concerns this clone: Its antigen is currently unknown.

Sequences were derived from peripheral blood, sampled on day 0 of AZD1222 vaccination. This sequence originates from an adult in good health. The chain joins TRBV18 to TRBJ1-4, with D tentatively TRBD1 (5 bases). The CDR3: CASSPFNGQGDEKLFF. CDR3 coding DNA: TGTGCCAGCTCACCATTTAACGGGCAAGGGGATGAAAAACTGTTTTTT.